Listed here is a single T cell receptor (beta chain). Its antigen is not identified. This specimen comes from a study of CD8 T cells in ankylosing spondylitis. Using quantitative 5'-RACE with molecular barcodes, the authors made TCR beta libraries. TCRdb reanalysed the 5' RACE reads using MiXCR and keeps one entry per CDR3 protein. The sample has 200,000 to 250,000 distinct CDR3 sequences; about 11% are singletons. Overall study results and limits: Past studies reported some motif variants in reactive arthritis synovial fluid and blood. Significantly higher representation of disease-linked clones was reported for matched ankylosing spondylitis synovial fluid.

In germline, CDR1 is SGHTA, CDR2 FQGNSA. This CDR3 comprises 14 residues. V lost 1 base, J lost 3 bases, and 6 bases lay in between. Sequencing was carried out using blood, either unsorted or a sorted T cell fraction (not recorded which). The chain has TRBV7-2 and TRBJ2-2, with D unclear. This receptor was identified in a male donor with ankylosing spondylitis or in good health (not recorded which). The CDR3 coding sequence is TGTGCCAGCAGCTTAGAATTCTACACCGGGGAGCTGTTTTTT. This codes for CASSLEFYTGELFF.